The next 19 T cell receptor beta chains were all read from a single sample in a study of T cells after yellow fever vaccination. TCRdb processed the 5' RACE reads anew with MiXCR; each CDR3 protein has one entry. Among 500,000 to 700,000 distinct CDR3 sequences listed, 15% to 20% were seen once. The sequences come from PBMCs, collected 15 days after the yellow fever booster vaccination. These receptors were collected from a man aged 25-45 years who received the YFV17D yellow fever vaccine.

This clonotype has just a few counts. The V call is TRBV11-1, the J call TRBJ1-1; TRBD1 is a possible D gene (5 bases). Per the germline V gene, CDR1 is SGHAT and CDR2 is FQDESV (reference sequence). The CDR3 runs 17 residues. The V and J ends lost 5 bases and 0 bases respectively, with 19 bases between them. CDR3 nucleotides: TGTGCCAGCAGCCGGGGATCGGCAGGGCGCATGAACACTGAAGCTTTCTTT. It specifies CASSRGSAGRMNTEAFF.

This clonotype was counted between two and nine times. The chain carries TRBV28 and TRBJ2-3, with D possibly being TRBD2 (5 bases). Germline loops: CDR1 MDHEN, CDR2 SYDVKM. The CDR3 is 13 residues long. The ends were cut back, 6 bases at V and 6 bases at J, with 13 bases in the middle. As DNA, the CDR3 is TGTGCCAGCAGGGACTGGAAGGTCGATACGCAGTATTTT. Protein sequence: CASRDWKVDTQYF.

The chain uses TRBV30 and TRBJ2-3, with D possibly being TRBD1 (6 bases). The V end lost 1 base, the J end lost 4 bases, and 12 bases lay between the germline ends. In germline, CDR1 is GTSNPN, CDR2 SVGIG (reference sequence). The CDR3 has 14 residues. CDR3 bases: TGTGCCTGGAGTGCTTGGCACAGGGCAGATACGCAGTATTTT. Amino acid sequence: CAWSAWHRADTQYF.

This clonotype showed up just a few times. The chain employs TRBV20-1 and TRBJ2-7, with TRBD2 matching 7 bases. In germline, CDR1 is DFQATT, CDR2 SNEGSKA (reference sequence). The CDR3 extends over 17 amino acids. Trimming took 0 bases from V and 3 from J; bases not matched to a gene: 14. CDR3 DNA: TGCAGTGCTAGAGATGGGGGTATGGCGGGAGATTACTACGAGCAGTACTTC. Translating it yields CSARDGGMAGDYYEQYF.

The rearrangement uses TRBV10-3 and TRBJ2-1; 9 nucleotides agree with TRBD2. The CDR3 contains 15 residues. V was clipped by 6 bases and J by 0 bases; unmatched bases: 3. Looked up from germline, CDR1 is ENHRY and CDR2 is SYGVKD. The CDR3 DNA is TGTGCCATCAGCCCGACTAGCGGCTCCTACAATGAGCAGTTCTTC. Amino acid sequence: CAISPTSGSYNEQFF.

This clonotype came up a few times. The genes are TRBV6-5 and TRBJ2-1, with D possibly being TRBD2 (6 bases). Trimming took off 5 bases at V and 9 bases at J, with 8 bases between the two ends. The CDR3 sequence is 11 residues long. Germline V gene sequence: CDR1 MNHEY, CDR2 SVGAGI. Written as DNA, the CDR3 is TGTGCCAGCAGTCACGGGAGTGAGCAGTTCTTC. It is translated as CASSHGSEQFF.

The chain is built from TRBV5-1 and TRBJ2-4, with D possibly being TRBD2 (5 bases). Germline assignment: CDR1 SGHRS and CDR2 YFSETQ. There are 15 residues in the CDR3. Trimming removed 0 bases from V and 2 bases from J, with 9 bases in between. The CDR3 loop is CASSLGGGSKNIQYF. CDR3 nucleotides: TGCGCCAGCAGCTTGGGTGGAGGTTCCAAAAACATTCAGTACTTC. The full variable domain, its missing parts supplied by reference TRBV5-1 and TRBJ2-4, is KAGVTQTPRYLIKTRGQQVTLSCSPISGHRSVSWYQQTPGQGLQFLFEYFSETQRNKGNFPGRFSGRQFSNSRSEMNVSTLELGDSALYLCASSLGGGSKNIQYFGAGTRLSVL.

This clonotype was detected only a few times. This chain joins TRBV12-3 or TRBV12-4 and TRBJ2-7; 12 nucleotides line up with TRBD2. After removal of 1 base from V and 3 bases from J, the junction contained 1 base not matched to a gene. This CDR3 has 15 amino acids. The DNA of the CDR3 is TGTGCCAGCAGTTTAGAGACTAGCGGGAGCTACGAGCAGTACTTC. Translated, it gives CASSLETSGSYEQYF.

In this sample, this clonotype turned up a few times. V is TRBV25-1 and J is TRBJ2-5; D unclear. The CDR3 runs 10 residues. The V gene lost 8 bases and the J gene lost 3 bases, with 4 bases spanning the gap. Germline values: CDR1 MGHDK, CDR2 SYGVNS. The CDR3, as DNA: TGTGCCAGCGGAAAAGAGACCCAGTACTTC. Protein product: CASGKETQYF.

This clonotype showed up just a few times. This chain uses TRBV7-8 with TRBJ2-3; D is perhaps TRBD2 (6 bases). CDR3 length: 18 residues. Germline lookup yields CDR1 SGHVS and CDR2 FQNEAQ. Trimming shortened V by 1 base and J by 2 bases, and 19 bases separated the two germline ends. The CDR3 here is CASSLVESSDRFTDTQYF. Here the CDR3 DNA reads TGTGCCAGCAGCTTAGTGGAGTCTAGCGATAGATTCACAGATACGCAGTATTTT.

This clonotype was found a few times. The chain is built from TRBV9 and TRBJ1-2; D may be TRBD1 (6 bases). V lost 3 bases and J 4 bases, leaving 7 bases between the germline ends. Germline CDR1 SGDLS, CDR2 YYNGEE. The CDR3 runs to 12 residues. CDR3 coding DNA: TGTGCCAGCAGCGAGGGGGTCTATGGCTACACCTTC. Translation gives CASSEGVYGYTF.

The V gene is TRBV7-7, the J gene TRBJ2-5; either TRBD1 or TRBD2 may fit D (5 bases each). Per germline, CDR1 SSHAT and CDR2 FNYEAQ (reference sequence). V was cut by 5 bases and J by 2 bases, with 15 bases left in between. This CDR3 region has 15 residues. This CDR3 reads CASSPPGREQETQYF. The CDR3 DNA sequence: TGTGCCAGCAGCCCCCCGGGACGGGAACAAGAGACCCAGTACTTC. Filled out from reference TRBV7-7 and TRBJ2-5, the complete variable domain reads GAGVSQSPRYKVTKRGQDVTLRCDPISSHATLYWYQQALGQGPEFLTYFNYEAQPDKSGLPSDRFSAERPEGSISTLTIQRTEQRDSAMYRCASSPPGREQETQYFGPGTRLLVL.

The chain combines TRBV10-3 with TRBJ2-5; D perhaps matches TRBD1 (6 bases). The CDR3 runs 15 residues. V gave up 0 bases and J gave up 3 bases, with 11 bases separating them. Germline loops: CDR1 ENHRY, CDR2 SYGVKD. DNA for the CDR3: TGTGCCATCAGTGAGTCATCAGGGGCCAAAGAGACCCAGTACTTC. Its translation is CAISESSGAKETQYF.

There are a few counts of this clonotype. The chain uses TRBV7-2 and TRBJ2-5, with TRBD2 matching over 7 bases. The germline gives CDR1 SGHTA, CDR2 FQGNSA. The J segment lost 0 bases and the V segment lost 4 bases, leaving 5 bases of the junction unmatched. The CDR3 runs to 15 residues. CDR3 nucleotide sequence: TGTGCCAGCAGCTGGACCGGGACTAACCAAGAGACCCAGTACTTC. It is translated as CASSWTGTNQETQYF.

The genes are TRBV27 and TRBJ2-1; 8 bases are a match to TRBD2. Trimming removed 6 bases from V and 3 bases from J; junction bases left unmatched: 4. Germline CDR1 reads MNHEY; CDR2 reads SMNVEV (reference sequence). The CDR3 is 14 amino acids. The CDR3 region is CASRFSGNYNEQFF. The CDR3 bases are TGTGCCAGCAGGTTTAGCGGGAACTACAATGAGCAGTTCTTC.

This clonotype was seen a handful of times. J is TRBJ2-1 and V is TRBV6-5, with D tentatively TRBD2 (6 bases). The germline gives CDR1 MNHEY, CDR2 SVGAGI. This CDR3 comprises 11 residues. V lost 3 bases and J 12 bases, leaving 9 bases between the germline ends. CDR3 loop: CASSYGGRQFF. The CDR3 nucleotides read TGTGCCAGCAGTTATGGGGGGAGGCAGTTCTTC.

This clonotype appeared a single time. V usage is TRBV7-8 and J usage is TRBJ2-5, with TRBD2 identical over 11 bases. V shed 4 bases and J 4 bases; nucleotides not matched to a gene: 8. The germline V gene encodes CDR1 SGHVS and CDR2 FQNEAQ. The CDR3 length is 16 residues. Written as DNA, the CDR3 is TGTGCCAGCAGCTCGGTCGGGCTAGCGGGAGGAGAGACCCAGTACTTC. Residues: CASSSVGLAGGETQYF. The full variable domain, in which reference TRBV7-8 and TRBJ2-5 provide the parts outside the CDR3, is GAGVSQSPRYKVAKRGQDVALRCDPISGHVSLFWYQQALGQGPEFLTYFQNEAQLDKSGLPSDRFFAERPEGSVSTLKIQRTQQEDSAVYLCASSSVGLAGGETQYFGPGTRLLVL.

The chain has TRBV20-1 and TRBJ2-5; TRBD1 aligns across 11 bases. The CDR3 is 12 residues long. Trimming cost V 6 bases and J 6 bases; bases outside gene matches: 3. The germline V gene encodes CDR1 DFQATT and CDR2 SNEGSKA (reference sequence). The CDR3 DNA reads as TGCAGTGCAGGACAGGGGGCAAAGACCCAGTACTTC. Amino acid sequence: CSAGQGAKTQYF.

J is TRBJ2-1 and V is TRBV27; D gene ambiguous. The V and J ends lost 0 bases and 3 bases respectively, with 9 bases between them. Germline V CDR1 and CDR2: MNHEY, SMNVEV (reference sequence). The CDR3 has 15 residues. The CDR3 is CASSLSVILYNEQFF. The CDR3 DNA reads as TGTGCCAGCAGTTTATCGGTGATTCTCTACAATGAGCAGTTCTTC.